These 32 T cell receptor beta chains were all obtained from the same sample, sequenced in a study of cytomegalovirus exposure and HLA in healthy donors. PCR employed 60 Vbeta and 13 Jbeta primers. The repertoire was sequenced with immunoSEQ multiplex PCR; TCRdb's copy has only in-frame clones and lacks some. The sample gives over 150,000 clones, approximately 85% of which show up once; about 2.5% is in the top ten. Sequences were obtained from PBMCs. These receptors were collected from a man under 40 in good health and CMV-seropositive.

The chain is built from TRBV19 and TRBJ2-4, with TRBD1 matching over 9 bases. V dropped 4 bases and J dropped 3; count of bases not matched to a gene: 7. CDR1 and CDR2 from the germline V gene are LNHDA and SQIVND (reference sequence). The CDR3 sequence is 16 residues long. In DNA form, the CDR3 reads TGTGCCAGTAGTAAAACACAGGGGGCGTTCAAAAACATTCAGTACTTC. Its translation: CASSKTQGAFKNIQYF.

This rearrangement joins TRBV9 to TRBJ1-1, with TRBD1 matching over 7 bases. V was pared by 5 bases and J by 1 base, with 8 bases of the junction left unmatched. The CDR3 contains 15 residues. Germline lookup yields CDR1 SGDLS and CDR2 YYNGEE. This chain's CDR3 is CASSFAGQPNTEAFF. DNA for the CDR3: TGTGCCAGCAGTTTTGCGGGACAGCCGAACACTGAAGCTTTCTTT.

The chain carries TRBV4-1 and TRBJ1-2, with TRBD1 matching over 8 bases. The J segment lost 8 bases and the V segment lost 0 bases, leaving 14 bases of the junction unmatched. Germline CDR1 MGHRA, CDR2 YSYEKL. There are 17 residues in the CDR3. CDR3 protein: CASSQEEGIRGLRGYTF. CDR3 in DNA: TGCGCCAGCAGCCAAGAAGAGGGAATCAGGGGGCTACGAGGCTACACCTTC.

This clone was counted once. The J gene is TRBJ2-7, the V gene TRBV11-3, with a weak D call TRBD2 (6 bases). This CDR3 is 13 amino acids long. V gave up 4 bases and J gave up 3 bases, with 10 bases separating them. The germline CDR1 and CDR2 sequences are SGHNT and YENEEA. CDR3 sequence (DNA): TGTGCCAGCAGCTCACGGGGAGGCTACGAGCAGTACTTC. Amino acids: CASSSRGGYEQYF.

The chain links TRBV9 to TRBJ2-5; no definite D call. The CDR3 is 16 amino acids. The ends were cut back, 0 bases at V and 5 bases at J, with 17 bases in the middle. The germline CDR1 and CDR2 sequences are SGDLS and YYNGEE. The CDR3 sequence: CASSVASSQPAETQYF. The DNA of the CDR3 is TGTGCCAGCAGCGTAGCTTCATCCCAACCCGCGGAGACCCAGTACTTC.

This chain connects TRBV4-1 to TRBJ2-3, with 7 bases aligning to TRBD2. The J segment lost 3 bases and the V segment lost 0 bases, leaving 9 bases of the junction unmatched. There are 17 residues in the CDR3. Germline lookup yields CDR1 MGHRA and CDR2 YSYEKL. CDR3 sequence (DNA): TGCGCCAGCAGCCAAGATTATCGGGACGGGAGGACAGATACGCAGTATTTT. It is translated as CASSQDYRDGRTDTQYF.

This clone was counted once. The chain carries TRBV19 and TRBJ2-2, with D possibly TRBD2 on 6 matching bases. The germline CDR1 and CDR2 sequences are LNHDA and SQIVND (reference sequence). The CDR3 consists of 13 residues. V was pared by 10 bases and J by 1 base, with 10 bases between. The CDR3 spells CAILAKNTGELFF. CDR3 in DNA: TGTGCCATACTAGCCAAGAACACCGGGGAGCTGTTTTTT.

This chain uses TRBV4-3 with TRBJ1-4; D uncertain. Per germline, CDR1 LGHNA and CDR2 YSLEER. Trimming took 2 bases from V and 0 from J, leaving 13 bases between them. This CDR3 spans 17 amino acids. The CDR3 region is CASSQFPRGTTNEKLFF. CDR3 sequence (DNA): TGCGCCAGCAGCCAATTCCCACGGGGAACAACTAATGAAAAACTGTTTTTT.

The J gene is TRBJ2-2, the V gene TRBV11-3; TRBD1 might be the D (6 bases). This CDR3 has 16 residues. Germline V gene lookup returns CDR1 SGHNT and CDR2 YENEEA. V was shortened by 1 base and J by 6 bases, with 15 bases between the two germline ends. CDR3 region: CASSLATGWDSGELFF. In nucleotides, the CDR3 is TGTGCCAGCAGCTTAGCTACAGGGTGGGATTCCGGGGAGCTGTTTTTT.

This chain uses TRBV7-8 with TRBJ2-1; 9 bases fit TRBD1. Germline V lookup: CDR1 SGHVS, CDR2 FQNEAQ. Trimming cost V 5 bases and J 1 base; bases outside gene matches: 0. This CDR3 has 14 amino acids. CDR3 DNA: TGTGCCAGCAGCGACAGGGGGTCCTACAATGAGCAGTTCTTC. Translated: CASSDRGSYNEQFF.

V is TRBV7-6 and J is TRBJ2-1, with D perhaps matching TRBD2 (6 bases). The germline V gene has CDR1 SGHVS and CDR2 FNYEAQ. There are 13 residues in the CDR3. V shed 8 bases and J shed 0 bases, with 8 bases lying between them. CDR3 coding DNA: TGTGCCAGCTCCGGGAGCTCCTACAATGAGCAGTTCTTC. Residues: CASSGSSYNEQFF.

V gene TRBV6-1 combines with J gene TRBJ1-4, with a tentative D call TRBD1 (6 bases). Germline CDR1 is MNHNS and CDR2 is SASEGT. Trimming stripped 7 bases from V and 5 bases from J, with 14 bases between. The CDR3 runs 14 residues. The CDR3: CASNTRGGNEKLFF. The CDR3 DNA is TGTGCCAGCAACACGAGGGGGGGGAATGAAAAACTGTTTTTT.

The gene calls are TRBV6-5 and TRBJ2-7, with TRBD2 matching over 7 bases. The length of the CDR3 is 15 residues. Germline trimming cut 2 bases from V and 1 base from J; bases unmatched to any gene: 5. Germline V lookup: CDR1 MNHEY, CDR2 SVGAGI. The CDR3 DNA is TGTGCCAGCAGTTACCGGGAGGCAGGTTCCTACGAGCAGTACGTC. Translated: CASSYREAGSYEQYV.

The rearrangement uses TRBV2 and TRBJ2-7; 14 positions agree with TRBD2. CDR3 length: 16 residues. Per the germline V gene, CDR1 is SNHLY and CDR2 is FYNNEI. Unmatched junction bases numbered 6, after V lost 7 bases and J lost 1 base. CDR3 amino acids: CASIGTSGSLSYEQYF. The CDR3 bases are TGTGCCAGCATCGGGACTAGCGGGAGTTTGTCCTACGAGCAGTACTTC.

This sequence joins TRBV7-9 and TRBJ2-5; D might be TRBD1 (6 bases). The CDR3 spans 17 residues. V lost 5 bases and J 1 base, leaving 20 bases between the germline ends. Germline values: CDR1 SEHNR, CDR2 FQNEAQ (reference sequence). CDR3 nucleotide sequence: TGTGCCAGCAGCCGCCTCGCCGGGGACATACGCCAAGAGACCCAGTACTTC. Translated: CASSRLAGDIRQETQYF.

The rearrangement uses TRBV5-1 and TRBJ2-1; 8 bases line up with TRBD2. Losses at the gene ends were 3 bases for V and 6 bases for J; bases not matched to a gene: 11. The CDR3 has 16 residues. Germline V CDR1 and CDR2: SGHRS, YFSETQ. For the CDR3, the DNA is TGCGCCAGCAGCTCACAGGCGGGGGGCCTTAGCAATGAGCAGTTCTTC. This gives the protein CASSSQAGGLSNEQFF.

The CDR3 coding sequence is TGTGCCAGCAGCCAAGAAAATCCTAGCTCCTACAATGAGCAGTTCTTC. Translation: CASSQENPSSYNEQFF. This chain connects TRBV2 to TRBJ2-1; D not resolved. Germline V gene data show CDR1 as SNHLY and CDR2 as FYNNEI. Trimming stripped 6 bases from V and 0 bases from J, with 15 bases between. The CDR3 is made up of 16 amino acids.

The V and J genes are TRBV5-4 and TRBJ2-5; TRBD2 aligns across 8 bases. The CDR3 contains 15 residues. CDR1 is SGHNT and CDR2 is YYREEE in the germline V gene (reference sequence). V was pared by 4 bases and J by 5 bases, with 10 bases of the junction left unmatched. The CDR3 coding sequence is TGTGCCAGCAGCCGCCGGGCGGGAGGAGGGGAGACCCAGTACTTC. Protein product: CASSRRAGGGETQYF.

This chain connects TRBV11-2 to TRBJ1-2; D not certain. Trimming removed 4 bases at V and 7 bases at J, with 22 bases between. CDR3 size: 16 residues. Germline assignment: CDR1 SGHAT and CDR2 FQNNGV. The CDR3 sequence: CASSSIRDVSAGGYTF. CDR3 sequence (DNA): TGTGCCAGCAGCTCCATCCGTGACGTCTCCGCAGGTGGCTACACCTTC.

The chain joins TRBV7-8 to TRBJ2-1; D remains ambiguous. This CDR3 region has 15 residues. The germline V gene has CDR1 SGHVS and CDR2 FQNEAQ. V dropped 3 bases and J dropped 2 bases, with 11 bases sitting between them. This chain's CDR3 is CASSLTRQPYNEQFF. The CDR3 bases are TGTGCCAGCAGCTTGACGCGGCAGCCCTACAATGAGCAGTTCTTC.

The chain has TRBV2 and TRBJ2-7, with a tentative D call TRBD1 (5 bases). CDR1 and CDR2 from the germline V gene are SNHLY and FYNNEI. The CDR3 consists of 14 residues. Trimming left V 6 bases short and J 3 bases short, with 15 bases between. In DNA form, the CDR3 reads TGTGCCAGCAGGGGAACAGGCCCTTTCTACGAGCAGTACTTC. As protein: CASRGTGPFYEQYF.

The rearrangement uses TRBV9 and TRBJ1-2; weak D call: TRBD1 (6 bases). The CDR3 consists of 12 residues. Trimming removed 2 bases at V and 4 bases at J, with 6 bases between. Per germline, CDR1 SGDLS and CDR2 YYNGEE. The CDR3 nucleotides are TGTGCCAGCAGCGTGACAGGCTATGGCTACACCTTC. As protein: CASSVTGYGYTF. Full variable domain (outside the CDR3, taken from reference TRBV9 and TRBJ1-2): DSGVTQTPKHLITATGQRVTLRCSPRSGDLSVYWYQQSLDQGLQFLIQYYNGEERAKGNILERFSAQQFPDLHSELNLSSLELGDSALYFCASSVTGYGYTFGSGTRLTVV.

In this sample, this clone turned up once. DNA for the CDR3: TGTGCCAGCAGTTACTTAGGAGGGACGACCTACAATGAGCAGTTCTTC. Encoded protein: CASSYLGGTTYNEQFF. The rearrangement joins TRBV6-6 to TRBJ2-1, with D perhaps matching TRBD2 (6 bases). V dropped 1 base and J dropped 2 bases, with 12 bases sitting between them. The CDR3 loop spans 16 amino acids. CDR1 and CDR2 (germline): MNHNY, SVGAGI (reference sequence).

This sequence joins TRBV14 and TRBJ2-5; 7 nucleotides agree with TRBD2. Per germline, CDR1 SGHDN and CDR2 FVKESK. CDR3 length: 15 amino acids. Trimming took 3 bases from V and 5 from J; bases not matched to a gene: 9. CDR3 in amino acids: CASSHRTRGGETQYF. In DNA, the CDR3 is TGTGCCAGCAGCCATCGGACTAGGGGTGGCGAGACCCAGTACTTC.

This chain uses TRBV5-1 with TRBJ2-5; 8 positions agree with TRBD1. Trimming cost V 6 bases and J 5 bases; bases outside gene matches: 9. Germline-derived CDR1 and CDR2 are SGHRS and YFSETQ. CDR3 length equals 14 residues. In DNA, the CDR3 is TGCGCCAGCACCCGGACAGGGTCTGAGGAGACCCAGTACTTC. It is translated as CASTRTGSEETQYF.

In this sample, this clone turned up a few times. The chain has TRBV7-2 and TRBJ1-1; TRBD1 aligns across 7 bases. Looked up from germline, CDR1 is SGHTA and CDR2 is FQGNSA. J gave up 5 bases and V 4 bases, and 10 bases lay outside the gene matches. The CDR3 is 15 residues long. CDR3 DNA: TGTGCCAGCAGCTATCGGACAGGCGCGGGGACTGAAGCTTTCTTT. This translates into CASSYRTGAGTEAFF.

A single count supports this clone. V gene TRBV2 combines with J gene TRBJ2-3; tentative D call: TRBD2 (6 bases). This CDR3 spans 15 amino acids. Germline CDR1 reads SNHLY; CDR2 reads FYNNEI. Trimming removed 7 bases from V and 0 bases from J, with 14 bases in between. The CDR3 reads CASMGDFPSTDTQYF. In DNA, the CDR3 is TGTGCCAGCATGGGGGACTTTCCTAGCACAGATACGCAGTATTTT.

J is TRBJ2-5 and V is TRBV7-2, with D possibly matching TRBD2 (5 bases). The CDR3 is made up of 14 amino acids. CDR1 SGHTA and CDR2 FQGNSA come from the germline V gene. V lost 1 base to trimming and J lost 1 base, with 7 bases between them. The CDR3 DNA follows: TGTGCCAGCAGCTTAGGCGGGCCCCAAGAGACCCAGTACTTC. Translation gives CASSLGGPQETQYF.

CDR3 region: CASSRTGGGEKLFF. For the CDR3, the DNA is TGTGCCAGCAGTCGGACAGGGGGGGGTGAAAAACTGTTTTTT. The rearrangement links TRBV28 to TRBJ1-4; TRBD1 matches 10 bases. Germline-derived CDR1 and CDR2 are MDHEN and SYDVKM. The CDR3 extends over 14 amino acids. The junction had 4 bases not matched to a gene; V was cut back by 5 bases and J by 7 bases.

The chain combines TRBV11-3 with TRBJ2-7; TRBD2 matches at 7 bases. The junction had 9 bases not matched to a gene; V was cut back by 5 bases and J by 2 bases. Germline V gene data show CDR1 as SGHNT and CDR2 as YENEEA. The CDR3 is 15 residues long. This chain's CDR3 is CASSPQSGTAYEQYF. The CDR3 DNA reads as TGTGCCAGCAGCCCACAAAGCGGGACCGCCTACGAGCAGTACTTC.

The genes are TRBV5-1 and TRBJ1-2; 12 positions match TRBD1. Germline CDR1 reads SGHRS; CDR2 reads YFSETQ. Trimming cost V 0 bases and J 7 bases; bases outside gene matches: 7. This CDR3 has 16 amino acids. In DNA, the CDR3 is TGCGCCAGCAGCTTGGCCGCCGGGACAGGGGGCGGTGGCTACACCTTC. This sequence encodes CASSLAAGTGGGGYTF.

The rearrangement uses TRBV19 and TRBJ1-1; tentative D call: TRBD1 (6 bases). Germline V gene sequence: CDR1 LNHDA, CDR2 SQIVND (reference sequence). This CDR3 is 13 amino acids long. Trimming stripped 4 bases from V and 4 bases from J, with 10 bases between. The CDR3 DNA is TGTGCCAGTAGTACCAAAGGGGGCACTGAAGCTTTCTTT. Its protein product is CASSTKGGTEAFF.